Included here is one TCR beta chain sequence, with context. The data were obtained in a study of T cells in Graves' hyperthyroidism and ophthalmopathy. Amplification yielded TCR beta CDR3 regions, with RNA transcripts as the source. The TCR CDR3 was amplified in a first-round RT-PCR using the HTBI primer set. TCRdb reprocessed the multiplex PCR reads with MiXCR, giving one entry per CDR3 protein. Of a few hundred thousand distinct CDR3 sequences in the sample, approximately 23% were seen once. The CDR3 runs 13 residues. V was pared by 6 bases and J by 5 bases, with 9 bases of the junction left unmatched. CDR1 and CDR2 from the germline V gene are SQVTM and ANQGSEA.

Sequencing was done on a sample of blood. This sequence originates from a man aged 25 to 40 with Graves' ophthalmopathy. The V and J genes are TRBV29-1 and TRBJ1-1; 7 nucleotides agree with TRBD1. The CDR3 DNA is TGCAGCGTGCGAAGACAGGGAGGGACTGAAGCTTTCTTT. Protein: CSVRRQGGTEAFF.